This is a list of T cell receptor beta chains from one sample in a study of T cell repertoires in MIS-A myocarditis. TCRdb keeps only in-frame clones here, not all; method: immunoSEQ multiplex PCR. The table has about 16,000 clones, over 70% seen once. Sequencing was performed on left ventricle heart tissue obtained at autopsy. The receptors derive from a man younger than 35 with fulminant myocarditis from multisystem inflammatory syndrome in adults (MIS-A) after COVID-19. The CDR3 runs from the conserved cysteine through the conserved F or W. The D gene is left open where the match is weak. Not every row has a clone size; where given, it reads once, few, many or a size class.

j_call d_call clone_size v_call cdr3_nt cdr3_aa
TRBJ2-1 - once TRBV29-1 TGCAGCGTTGGCTCCGGGACTGGGACCTACAATGAGCAGTTCTTC CSVGSGTGTYNEQFF
TRBJ2-2 - - TRBV28 TGTGCCAGCGGGCTGTGGGCCGGGGAGCTGTTTTTT CASGLWAGELFF
TRBJ1-5 TRBD1 - TRBV15 TGTGCCACCAGCAGAGATGGACAGGGGATCCAGCCCCAGCATTTT CATSRDGQGIQPQHF
TRBJ1-1 - - TRBV7-9 TGTGCCAGCAGCCCCCGTTTTTGGGGGAACACTGAAGCTTTCTTT CASSPRFWGNTEAFF
TRBJ2-3 - - TRBV4-3 TGCGCCAGCAGCCCAGGACCATTCACAGATACGCAGTATTTT CASSPGPFTDTQYF
TRBJ2-7 - - TRBV19 TGTGCCAGTAGTATAAGAGGGGCCCTCGCCTACGAGCAGTACTTC CASSIRGALAYEQYF
TRBJ2-7 TRBD1 few TRBV9 TGTGCCAGCAGCGTAGGCAGGACAGGGCTAGAGCAGTACTTC CASSVGRTGLEQYF
TRBJ1-1 - - TRBV14 TGTGCCAGCAGCCGCGGGGGATGGGCTGAAGCTTTCTTT CASSRGGWAEAFF
TRBJ2-2 TRBD2 - TRBV5-1 TGCGCCAGCAGCTTGGGACTAGCGACCGGGGAGCTGTTTTTT CASSLGLATGELFF
TRBJ2-1 TRBD2 once TRBV14 TGTGCCAGCAGCCAACTAGCGGGAGGGCCATGGAATGAGCAGTTCTTC CASSQLAGGPWNEQFF
TRBJ1-1 TRBD1 - TRBV18 TGTGCCAGCTCACTACGACAGGGGACAGCTTTCTTT CASSLRQGTAFF
TRBJ2-6 - - TRBV29-1 TGCAGCGTTGACGACTCTGGGGCCAACGTCCTGACTTTC CSVDDSGANVLTF
TRBJ2-1 - - TRBV28 TGTGCCATCCTGGGGGCGGGACAGAGGAACTACAATGAGCAGTTCTTC CAILGAGQRNYNEQFF
TRBJ1-3 - - TRBV4-1 TGCGCCAGCAGCCAAGATCTCTCGACCGGCCCGGACTTT CASSQDLSTGPDF
TRBJ2-2 - - TRBV4-1 TGCGCCAGCAGCCAAGATTCTGCCTCAGCAGCGGCGACCGGGGAGCTGTTTTTT CASSQDSASAAATGELFF
TRBJ2-5 TRBD2 - TRBV4-3 TGCGCCAGCAGCCGAGTCCAAGGCCTAGCGGGGTCCGTCGAGACCCAGTACTTC CASSRVQGLAGSVETQYF
TRBJ1-2 - few TRBV28 TGTGCCAGCAGGGGAGGGACCGCTAACTATGGCTACACCTTC CASRGGTANYGYTF
TRBJ1-1 TRBD1 - TRBV6-4 TGTGCCAGCAGTATACAGGGGGATACTGAAGCTTTCTTT CASSIQGDTEAFF
TRBJ2-1 TRBD1 - TRBV29-1 TGCAGCGTTGGAGGTGGTCGGCGGACAGGACACAATGAGCAGTTCTTC CSVGGGRRTGHNEQFF
TRBJ1-5 - - TRBV7-9 TGTGCCAGCAGCTTAAACAATCAGCCCCAGCATTTT CASSLNNQPQHF
TRBJ2-7 TRBD2 - TRBV10-2 TGCGCCAGCAGTGACAGGGGACTAGTCTACGAGCAGTACTTC CASSDRGLVYEQYF
TRBJ2-3 TRBD2 - TRBV11-2 TGTGCCAGCAGCCGCAGCGGGATCGGCACAGATACGCAGTATTTT CASSRSGIGTDTQYF
TRBJ2-7 TRBD2 - TRBV19 TGTGCCAGTAGTATTAGCGGGAGTTCCTCTTTCGAGCAGTACTTC CASSISGSSSFEQYF
TRBJ1-6 - - TRBV30 TGTGCCTGGAGTGGGGAGGTCGGTTCACCCCTCCACTTT CAWSGEVGSPLHF
TRBJ2-3 - - TRBV12-1 TGTGCCAGCAGCTTAGTCTGGGGGGACAGGGGCGCAGATACGCAGTATTTT CASSLVWGDRGADTQYF
TRBJ2-5 - - TRBV4-3 TGCGCCAGCAGCCAAGATTATAGGGAGACCCAGTACTTC CASSQDYRETQYF
TRBJ1-1 - - TRBV28 TGTGCCAGCCACGCGAATTCAGGAGCGTGGGACACTGAAGCTTTCTTT CASHANSGAWDTEAFF
TRBJ1-6 - few TRBV6-5 TGTGCCAGCGGCCCGGGACGGCATAATTCACCCCTCCACTTT CASGPGRHNSPLHF
TRBJ2-4 TRBD2 - TRBV6-1 TGTGCCAGCAGTGAATTTTCTTTGGGACTAGCGGGAGGGCCGGGGAGCAAAAACATTCAGTACTTC CASSEFSLGLAGGPGSKNIQYF
TRBJ1-2 TRBD1 few TRBV6-5 TGTGCCAGCAGCCTACGAGGACAGGGGATTTACGGCTACACCTTC CASSLRGQGIYGYTF
TRBJ1-1 - - TRBV6-5 TGTGCCAGCAGTTATCAGACAGGTGAAGCTTTCTTT CASSYQTGEAFF
TRBJ2-6 TRBD2 - TRBV15 TGTGCCACCAGCGGGGGGGTCCGCAACTCTGGGGCCAACGTCCTGACTTTC CATSGGVRNSGANVLTF
TRBJ1-5 - - TRBV15 TGTGCCACCAGCAAAATTTCAGGGGCGAGCAATCAGCCCCAGCATTTT CATSKISGASNQPQHF
TRBJ2-7 - - TRBV28 TGTGCCAGCAGTTTTCGTGGAAAGCAATACGAGCAGTACTTC CASSFRGKQYEQYF
TRBJ2-7 TRBD1 - TRBV6-5 TGTGCCAGCAGGGGACAGGGGGCTTGGGAGCAGTACTTC CASRGQGAWEQYF
TRBJ1-1 TRBD1 - TRBV10-2 TGCGCCAGCAGTGACCCCGGGACAGGAGTGAACACTGAAGCTTTCTTT CASSDPGTGVNTEAFF
TRBJ2-3 - - TRBV5-1 TGCGCCAGCAGCACGGATTTGAGCACAGATACGCAGTATTTT CASSTDLSTDTQYF
TRBJ1-2 - - TRBV6-6 TGTGCCAGCAGTTACACCTCCCTCATGAGTGGCTACACCTTC CASSYTSLMSGYTF
TRBJ1-1 - - TRBV7-3 TGTGCCAGCAGCTTAACGCTCGGGCAGAACACTGAAGCTTTCTTT CASSLTLGQNTEAFF
TRBJ1-2 - - TRBV28 TGTGCCAGCGAATTATCAGTGACAGGCTATGGCTACACCTTC CASELSVTGYGYTF
TRBJ2-1 - - TRBV5-6 TGTGCCAGCAGCTCGGACTACTACAATGAGCAGTTCTTC CASSSDYYNEQFF
TRBJ1-5 - - TRBV10-3 TGTGCCATCAGCCCCGGTCAGGGTGAGCAGCCCCAGCATTTT CAISPGQGEQPQHF
TRBJ1-3 - - TRBV28 TGTGCCAGCAGTCCCGGGGGAGGGGTTACCTCTGGAAACACCATATATTTT CASSPGGGVTSGNTIYF
TRBJ2-3 TRBD2 - TRBV9 TGTGCCAGCAGCGTAGGACTAGCGGGTACAGATACGCAGTATTTT CASSVGLAGTDTQYF
TRBJ2-5 TRBD1 few TRBV27 TGTGCCAGCAGTTTAGGACAGGGGTACCAAGAGACCCAGTACTTC CASSLGQGYQETQYF
TRBJ2-7 - few TRBV11-2 TGTGCCAGCACCTCTTTAGTGGGAGAGCGGTCCTACGAGCAGTACTTC CASTSLVGERSYEQYF
TRBJ2-2 TRBD1 - TRBV10-3 TGTGCCATCTCCCCCGGACAGGGTACCGCCGGGGAGCTGTTTTTT CAISPGQGTAGELFF
TRBJ1-1 - - TRBV4-3 TGCGCCAGCAGCCAAGATAGCAGTCTTTTAGGGGTCGTTGAAGCTTTCTTT CASSQDSSLLGVVEAFF
TRBJ1-4 - - TRBV28 TGTGCCAGCAGGTTGTTCGGGACTGTGGAGGAAAAACTGTTTTTT CASRLFGTVEEKLFF
TRBJ1-2 - - TRBV9 TGTGCCAGCAGCCGACAGACAGTCTATGGCTACACCTTC CASSRQTVYGYTF
TRBJ1-1 TRBD1 - TRBV19 TGTGCCAGTGAGACAGGACAGGCGGGACACACTGAAGCTTTCTTT CASETGQAGHTEAFF
TRBJ1-2 TRBD1 - TRBV12-3/TRBV12-4 TGTGCCAGCAGTCATGACAGGGTGGCTGGCTACACCTTC CASSHDRVAGYTF
TRBJ1-1 - - TRBV30 TGTGCCTGGAGTGTGGCAATGAACACTGAAGCTTTCTTT CAWSVAMNTEAFF
TRBJ2-5 - - TRBV13 TGTGCCAGCAGCTTAGTTCAGGGGCATGCGACCCAGTACTTC CASSLVQGHATQYF
TRBJ1-2 TRBD1 - TRBV11-2 TGTGCCAGCAGCTTAGATCAGGGGGCAGGGGGCTATGGCTACACCTTC CASSLDQGAGGYGYTF